These T cell receptor beta chains were read from a single sample in a study of low-dose radiotherapy and immunotherapy resistance in tumors. TCRdb independently ran MiXCR on the reads; one entry per CDR3 protein. The sample holds around 60,000 distinct CDR3 sequences; 23% are singletons and the top ten take less than 7.5%. The specimen was PBMCs, collected after low-dose radiotherapy plus immunotherapy. These receptors all come from a male donor with prostate cancer. Both conserved end residues are part of each CDR3. The D gene is left open where the match is weak. Expanded clones are given a class, and other clones once, few, many or no size at all.

J gene	V gene	D gene	clone size	CDR3 DNA	CDR3 protein
TRBJ2-1	TRBV6-6	TRBD1	many	TGTGCCAGCACCAAACGACAGGGGGCGAGGAATGAGCAGTTCTTC	CASTKRQGARNEQFF
TRBJ2-3	TRBV20-1	TRBD1	many	TGCAGTGCTAGTACAGGGGGCCCAGATACGCAGTATTTT	CSASTGGPDTQYF
TRBJ2-7	TRBV3-1	TRBD2	-	TGTGCCAGCAGCCAAGGTGGGGCTAGCGGGAGGACTACAACCTACGAGCAGTACTTC	CASSQGGASGRTTTYEQYF
TRBJ2-7	TRBV5-6	-	many	TGTGCCAGCAGCTTGGGCGGCAGCTCCTACGAGCAGTACTTC	CASSLGGSSYEQYF
TRBJ1-4	TRBV19	-	-	TGTGCCAGTAGTACCCGGGACCCCCGCCGGGCAACTAATGAAAAACTGTTTTTT	CASSTRDPRRATNEKLFF
TRBJ2-5	TRBV3-1	-	many	TGTGCCAGCAGCCAAAAAGAGACCCAGTACTTC	CASSQKETQYF
TRBJ2-7	TRBV20-1	TRBD2	few	TGCAGTGCTCGTCCCCGGCGGGAGGCTAGGTCCTACGAGCAGTACTTC	CSARPRREARSYEQYF
TRBJ2-2	TRBV7-6	-	many	TGTGCCAGCAGCTTATTCCGAGTAGCCGGGGAGCTGTTTTTT	CASSLFRVAGELFF
TRBJ2-7	TRBV4-2	TRBD1	many	TGTGCCAGCAGCCAAGCGCAACAGGGGGGCTACGAGCAGTACTTC	CASSQAQQGGYEQYF
TRBJ2-1	TRBV6-8	TRBD2	-	TGTGCCAGCAGTTATCTAGCGGGAGACAATGAGCAGTTCTTC	CASSYLAGDNEQFF
TRBJ1-2	TRBV7-2	-	many	TGTGCCAGCAGCCCGACTCGGGTCAGTCGGCTCGGCTACACCTTC	CASSPTRVSRLGYTF
TRBJ1-2	TRBV4-1	TRBD1	many	TGCGCCAGCAGCCCGGGACAGGGGGACAGTGGCTACACCTTC	CASSPGQGDSGYTF
TRBJ2-1	TRBV5-4	-	-	TGTGCCAGCAGCTTGGAGGGACCATACAATGAGCAGTTCTTC	CASSLEGPYNEQFF
TRBJ2-2	TRBV19	-	-	-	CASSRGQGAGTGELFFFF
TRBJ2-7	TRBV4-2	-	few	TGTGCCAGCAGCCAAGATGGCAGGCTGGGGGAGCAGTACTTC	CASSQDGRLGEQYF
TRBJ2-3	TRBV14	-	medium-sized	TGTGCCAGCAGCCAAGGGGCTTATACGCAGTATTTT	CASSQGAYTQYF
TRBJ2-7	TRBV28	-	many	TGTGCCAGCAGTTTGATAAGAACCCTCTCCTACGAGCAGTACTTC	CASSLIRTLSYEQYF
TRBJ2-7	TRBV7-9	-	-	-	CASTNQTSMYLCASSGLHLYEQYF
TRBJ1-5	TRBV29-1	TRBD1	many	TGCAGCGCCAGGGGGCCGGGCAATCAGCCCCAGCATTTT	CSARGPGNQPQHF
TRBJ1-1	TRBV6-6	TRBD1	many	TGTGCCAGCAGACCCGGACAGGGGGCTACCACTGAAGCTTTCTTT	CASRPGQGATTEAFF
TRBJ2-5	TRBV29-1	TRBD1	many	TGCAGCGTTAAGGACAGGGTCCAAGAGACCCAGTACTTC	CSVKDRVQETQYF
TRBJ2-2	TRBV29-1	-	many	TGCAGCGTTGAACGTGGTAGTGGAACCGGGGAGCTGTTTTTT	CSVERGSGTGELFF
TRBJ2-4	TRBV11-3	-	many	TGTGCCAGCAGCTTAGGGAAAAACATTCAGTACTTC	CASSLGKNIQYF
TRBJ2-1	TRBV6-1	TRBD2	many	TGTGCCACTCTAGCGGGAGGGGTCCACAATGAGCAGTTCTTC	CATLAGGVHNEQFF